The rows below give T cell receptor beta chains drawn from one sample of a study of CXCR3-negative and CXCR3-positive naive CD8 T cells. TCRdb re-called the 5' RACE reads, yielding one record per CDR3 amino acid sequence without DNA. Recorded for this sample: about 110,000 distinct CDR3 sequences. Source material: naive CXCR3+ CD8+ T cells from blood. These receptors originate from a human donor in good health. Some clones in this sample may be carry-over from other donors' samples. Both conserved end residues are part of each CDR3.

J gene | V gene | CDR3 protein
TRBJ2-7 | TRBV7-2 | CASSESQGSLYEQYF
TRBJ2-7 | TRBV27 | CASSPLGGGIYEQYF
TRBJ1-3 | TRBV13 | CASSQTHTIYF
TRBJ2-6 | TRBV11-1 | CASSFGSSGANVLTF
TRBJ2-3 | TRBV28 | CASSPLVSGYRTDTQYF
TRBJ2-1 | TRBV9 | CASSVVPSEQEQFF
TRBJ2-7 | TRBV12-2 | CANPRASGGPTSSYEQYF
TRBJ2-5 | TRBV7-8 | CASSTARARTGGRWRAQYF
TRBJ2-3 | TRBV6-2/TRBV6-3 | CASSYYTDTQYF
TRBJ1-1 | TRBV19 | CASSITGEGNTEAFF
TRBJ2-7 | TRBV7-6 | CASSLAYKGSDAPGLVSYEQYF
TRBJ2-1 | TRBV7-9 | CASRRQGGGHDEQFF
TRBJ1-5 | TRBV12-3/TRBV12-4 | CASSPTGEGFNQPQHF
TRBJ2-7 | TRBV28 | CASRGQLAGETYEQYF
TRBJ2-1 | TRBV3-1 | CASSPRSGLARNEQFF
TRBJ2-2 | TRBV20-1 | CSARLTSGRLPGELFF
TRBJ2-3 | TRBV12-3/TRBV12-4 | CASSLPGIRGFWDTQYF
TRBJ1-5 | TRBV12-5 | CASGLTSRDRGLNQPQHF
TRBJ1-4 | TRBV6-2/TRBV6-3 | CASSYPQRDEKLFF
TRBJ2-7 | TRBV29-1 | CSVWTSATYEQYF
TRBJ2-7 | TRBV5-6 | CASSFLTSGDEQYF
TRBJ1-1 | TRBV5-6 | CASSPGVLNTEAFF
TRBJ1-1 | TRBV15 | CATSRSSVMNTEAFF
TRBJ2-1 | TRBV20-1 | CSARVQREPNEQFF
TRBJ2-1 | TRBV29-1 | CSAEGGLDLYNEQFF
TRBJ2-7 | TRBV29-1 | CSVVKGSSYEQYF
TRBJ2-7 | TRBV2 | CASSEWVAYEQYF
TRBJ2-5 | TRBV7-9 | CASSSYLGQETQYF
TRBJ2-5 | TRBV27 | CASSSGVTQYF
TRBJ2-3 | TRBV15 | CATSRDPAGTSGGMGDTQYF
TRBJ1-1 | TRBV11-2 | CASSLGTGGLNTEAFF
TRBJ2-1 | TRBV11-2 | CASSLLIFGGAYNEQFF
TRBJ2-1 | TRBV7-2 | CASGLGGRNEQFF
TRBJ1-2 | TRBV7-9 | CASTAPNLPHGYTF
TRBJ1-1 | TRBV27 | CASRTVGYSTEAFF
TRBJ2-3 | TRBV5-5 | CASSSLSGAEAADTQYF
TRBJ2-7 | TRBV7-2 | CASSGHRDSRTYEQYF
TRBJ2-1 | TRBV7-6 | CASRLEKSSYNEQFF
TRBJ2-7 | TRBV28 | CASNPRGLPYEQYF
TRBJ1-2 | TRBV21-1 | CASSRTGGDRYTF
TRBJ1-5 | TRBV28 | CASSFRGSSNQPQHF
TRBJ1-1 | TRBV12-3/TRBV12-4 | CASSSPDSEAFF
TRBJ1-1 | TRBV19 | CASSKIQGNTEAFF
TRBJ2-2 | TRBV5-1 | CASSFGQEGTGELFF
TRBJ2-7 | TRBV14 | CASSPLGQGLTYEQYF
TRBJ2-7 | TRBV4-1 | CASSQGRDASYEQYF
TRBJ1-6 | TRBV7-9 | CASSFRNSPLHF
TRBJ2-7 | TRBV28 | CASSSPTRDRKYEQYF
TRBJ2-7 | TRBV20-1 | CSASLGGSYEQYF
TRBJ1-3 | TRBV7-8 | CASNPGSGNTIYF